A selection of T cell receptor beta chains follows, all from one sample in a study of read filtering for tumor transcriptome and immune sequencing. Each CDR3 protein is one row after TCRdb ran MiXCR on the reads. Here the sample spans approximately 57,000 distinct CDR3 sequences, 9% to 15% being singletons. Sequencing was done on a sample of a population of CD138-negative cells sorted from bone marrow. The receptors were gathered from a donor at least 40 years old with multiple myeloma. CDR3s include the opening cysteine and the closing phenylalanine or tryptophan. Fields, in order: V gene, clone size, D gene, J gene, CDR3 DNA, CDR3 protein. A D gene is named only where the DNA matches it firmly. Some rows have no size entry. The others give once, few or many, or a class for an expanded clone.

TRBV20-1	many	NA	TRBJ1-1	TGCACTGTACGGCGACTAAGAAAGGACTTGGACACTGAAGCTTTCTTT	CTVRRLRKDLDTEAFF
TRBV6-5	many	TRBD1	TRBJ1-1	TGTGCCAGCAGGACACAGGGGGCACTGAACACTGAAGCTTTCTTT	CASRTQGALNTEAFF
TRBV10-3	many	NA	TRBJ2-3	TGTGCCATCAGTGGGTCCTCAGGGGATACGCAGTATTTT	CAISGSSGDTQYF
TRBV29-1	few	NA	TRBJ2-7	TGCAGCGTTCAAGTGGAGACCTACGACCAGTACTTC	CSVQVETYDQYF
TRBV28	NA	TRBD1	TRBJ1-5	TGTGCCAGCAGCTTATACGGACAGGGCCCAGAAAACCAGCCCCAGCATTTT	CASSLYGQGPENQPQHF
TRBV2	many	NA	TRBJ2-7	TGTGCCAACAGGCAGGGTAGCTCCTACGAGCAGTACTTC	CANRQGSSYEQYF
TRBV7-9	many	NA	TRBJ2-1	TGTGCCAGCAGCTTATCCTCATACCTGGCCCAGTTCTTC	CASSLSSYLAQFF
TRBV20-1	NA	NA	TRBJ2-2	TGCAGTGCTACCGCCACGAACACCGGGGAGCTGTTTTTT	CSATATNTGELFF
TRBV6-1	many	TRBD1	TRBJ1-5	TGTGCCAGCAGTGAAGCGGGACAGGGGCTTCAGCCCCAGCATTTT	CASSEAGQGLQPQHF
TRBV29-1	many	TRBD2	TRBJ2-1	TGCAGCGTGAAAGCGGGGGGGTACAATGAGCAGTTCTTC	CSVKAGGYNEQFF
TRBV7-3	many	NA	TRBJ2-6	TGTGCCAGCAGCTCTAACTCTGGGGCCAACGTCCTGACTTTC	CASSSNSGANVLTF
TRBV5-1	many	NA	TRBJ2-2	TGCGCCAGCAGCTCCCAAATGAACACCGGGGAGCTGTTTTTT	CASSSQMNTGELFF
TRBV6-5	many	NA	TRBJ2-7	TGTGCCAGCAGCCATAAGGAGGGGTACGAGCAGTACTTC	CASSHKEGYEQYF
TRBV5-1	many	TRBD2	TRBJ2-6	TGCGCCAGCAGCTTGTTCTCGTCGGGGGGTGGGGCCAACGTCCTGACTTTC	CASSLFSSGGGANVLTF
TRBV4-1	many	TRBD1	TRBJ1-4	TGCGCCAGCCGCCAAGAACCGGGACAGCTCCATGAAAAACTGTTTTTT	CASRQEPGQLHEKLFF
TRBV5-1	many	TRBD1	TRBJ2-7	TGCGCCAGCAGCCGGAGCGTTCCGGGACAGGGGGCTTACGAGCAGTACTTC	CASSRSVPGQGAYEQYF
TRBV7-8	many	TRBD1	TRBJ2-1	TGTGCCAGCCACCCGGGACAGGGGGTGACTGAGCAGTTCTTC	CASHPGQGVTEQFF
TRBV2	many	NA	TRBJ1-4	TGTGCCAGCAGTGAAAAAAATCAGGGAAATGAAAAACTGTTTTTT	CASSEKNQGNEKLFF
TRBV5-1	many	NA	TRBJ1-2	TGCGCCAGCAGCCCAGGACCAGGATTGGACTATGGCTACGCCTTC	CASSPGPGLDYGYAF
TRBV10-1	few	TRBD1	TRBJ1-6	TGCGCCAGCAGTGAGTCACGACAGGGTAATTCACCCCTCCACTTT	CASSESRQGNSPLHF
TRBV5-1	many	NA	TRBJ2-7	TGCGCCAGCAGCCCTTCTTCGATGTTGATCGGCAACGAGCAGTACTTC	CASSPSSMLIGNEQYF
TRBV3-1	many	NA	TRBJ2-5	TGTGCCAGCAGCCAAAGGGTGAAGGACCCACCGAGGACCCAGTACTTC	CASSQRVKDPPRTQYF
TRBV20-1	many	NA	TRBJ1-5	TGCAGTGCTAGAGGTGTCGCATTTCGGCAGCCCCAGCATTTT	CSARGVAFRQPQHF
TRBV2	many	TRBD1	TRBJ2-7	TGTGCCAGCAGGTGGACAGGGCCCTACGAGCAGTACTTC	CASRWTGPYEQYF
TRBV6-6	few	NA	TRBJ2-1	TGTGCCAGCAGTGACGCGCTAAGAACATCAGGCAATGAGCAGTTCTTC	CASSDALRTSGNEQFF
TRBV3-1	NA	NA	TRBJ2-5	TGTGCCAGCAGCCAATCCCGCGGGGCCGAGACCCAGTACTTC	CASSQSRGAETQYF
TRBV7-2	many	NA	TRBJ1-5	TGTGCCAGCAGCTCCCCCGGGGGAGGGGTCAATCAGCCCCAGCATTTT	CASSSPGGGVNQPQHF